These T cell receptor beta chains were read from a single sample in a study of brain T cells in children with intractable seizures. Libraries were prepared by immunoSEQ multiplex PCR; TCRdb keeps only in-frame clonotypes and omits some of them. The table records about 80,000 clones, under 95% of them present only once. The source was peripheral blood, collected at surgery. Receptors originate from a girl aged 2 to 9 with Rasmussen encephalitis and intractable seizures. Both conserved end residues are part of each CDR3. Fields, in order: J gene, D gene, clone size, V gene, CDR3 protein, CDR3 DNA. The D gene is left open where the match is weak. Size is omitted from some rows. Given values are once, few, many or a class for expanded clones.

j_gene: TRBJ2-1
d_gene: TRBD1
abundance: .
v_gene: TRBV7-9
CDR3aa: CASRRRDRGSYEQFF
CDR3nt: TGTGCCAGCAGACGTCGGGACAGGGGCTCGTATGAGCAGTTCTTC

j_gene: TRBJ1-1
d_gene: .
abundance: .
v_gene: TRBV12-5
CDR3aa: CASGLAGLNTEAFF
CDR3nt: TGTGCTAGTGGTTTGGCCGGCCTGAACACTGAAGCTTTCTTT

j_gene: TRBJ1-1
d_gene: .
abundance: .
v_gene: TRBV25-1
CDR3aa: CASSDLRSSNTEAFF
CDR3nt: TGTGCCAGCAGTGATCTCAGGAGTTCGAACACTGAAGCTTTCTTT

j_gene: TRBJ2-1
d_gene: .
abundance: .
v_gene: TRBV12-3/TRBV12-4
CDR3aa: CASGGQLFF
CDR3nt: TGTGCCAGCGGTGGACAGCTGTTCTTC

j_gene: TRBJ2-7
d_gene: .
abundance: .
v_gene: TRBV5-4
CDR3aa: CASSSSGGEQYF
CDR3nt: TGTGCCAGCAGCTCGAGTGGGGGCGAGCAGTACTTC

j_gene: TRBJ1-1
d_gene: .
abundance: .
v_gene: TRBV5-5
CDR3aa: CASSWTYSRMNTEAFF
CDR3nt: TGTGCCAGCAGCTGGACGTATAGCAGAATGAACACTGAAGCTTTCTTT

j_gene: TRBJ2-2
d_gene: TRBD1
abundance: .
v_gene: TRBV4-2
CDR3aa: CASSQERRTGLKNTGELFF
CDR3nt: TGTGCCAGCAGCCAAGAGAGACGGACAGGGCTCAAGAACACCGGGGAGCTGTTTTTT

j_gene: TRBJ1-3
d_gene: .
abundance: .
v_gene: TRBV5-1
CDR3aa: CASSLTTGSSGNTIYF
CDR3nt: TGCGCCAGCAGCTTGACTACAGGAAGCTCTGGAAACACCATATATTTT

j_gene: TRBJ1-2
d_gene: TRBD1
abundance: .
v_gene: TRBV28
CDR3aa: CASSHSGTGMRGYTF
CDR3nt: TGTGCCAGCTCTCACTCCGGGACAGGGATGCGGGGCTACACCTTC

j_gene: TRBJ2-7
d_gene: .
abundance: .
v_gene: TRBV6-6
CDR3aa: CASSTRGEQYF
CDR3nt: TGTGCCAGCAGTACCCGTGGGGAGCAGTACTTC

j_gene: TRBJ2-1
d_gene: .
abundance: .
v_gene: TRBV27
CDR3aa: CASRRGASPYNEQFF
CDR3nt: TGTGCCAGCCGCCGAGGGGCTAGTCCCTACAATGAGCAGTTCTTC

j_gene: TRBJ1-2
d_gene: .
abundance: .
v_gene: TRBV30
CDR3aa: CAWSAGQGYGYTF
CDR3nt: TGTGCCTGGAGCGCAGGGCAGGGCTATGGCTACACCTTC

j_gene: TRBJ1-5
d_gene: .
abundance: .
v_gene: TRBV6-6
CDR3aa: CASSYLSGGNQPQHF
CDR3nt: TGTGCCAGCAGTTATCTGAGCGGGGGGAATCAGCCCCAGCATTTT

j_gene: TRBJ1-3
d_gene: .
abundance: .
v_gene: TRBV6-5
CDR3aa: CAVRRLGEHTIYF
CDR3nt: TGTGCCGTCCGCCGGCTGGGCGAACACACCATATATTTT

j_gene: TRBJ1-2
d_gene: .
abundance: once
v_gene: TRBV30
CDR3aa: CAWSRGWDYGYTF
CDR3nt: TGTGCCTGGTCAAGGGGTTGGGACTATGGCTACACCTTC

j_gene: TRBJ1-5
d_gene: .
abundance: .
v_gene: TRBV12-3/TRBV12-4
CDR3aa: CASTRGGRQPQHF
CDR3nt: TGTGCCAGCACCCGGGGGGGGAGGCAGCCCCAGCATTTT

j_gene: TRBJ1-2
d_gene: .
abundance: .
v_gene: TRBV2
CDR3aa: CASRQGDGYTF
CDR3nt: TGTGCCAGCAGACAGGGTGATGGCTACACCTTC

j_gene: TRBJ1-5
d_gene: .
abundance: .
v_gene: TRBV5-8
CDR3aa: CASSLDLRQPQHF
CDR3nt: TGTGCCAGCAGCTTGGACCTTCGGCAGCCCCAGCATTTT

j_gene: TRBJ2-1
d_gene: .
abundance: .
v_gene: TRBV7-9
CDR3aa: CASRYQGGGRGYEQFF
CDR3nt: TGTGCCAGCAGATACCAAGGTGGGGGCCGCGGCTATGAGCAGTTCTTC

j_gene: TRBJ1-4
d_gene: .
abundance: .
v_gene: TRBV7-9
CDR3aa: CASSPDGSLTTNEKLFF
CDR3nt: TGTGCCAGCAGCCCCGACGGCAGCCTTACAACTAATGAAAAACTGTTTTTT

j_gene: TRBJ1-5
d_gene: .
abundance: .
v_gene: TRBV12-3/TRBV12-4
CDR3aa: CASTQQGNQPQHF
CDR3nt: TGTGCCAGCACCCAGCAGGGGAATCAGCCCCAGCATTTT

j_gene: TRBJ2-1
d_gene: TRBD2
abundance: .
v_gene: TRBV13
CDR3aa: CASWSGTSGRGPQFF
CDR3nt: TGTGCCAGCTGGTCCGGGACTAGCGGGCGAGGGCCGCAGTTCTTC

j_gene: TRBJ1-2
d_gene: .
abundance: .
v_gene: TRBV5-1
CDR3aa: CASSLADYGYTF
CDR3nt: TGCGCCAGCAGCTTGGCCGACTATGGCTACACCTTC

j_gene: TRBJ1-2
d_gene: TRBD1
abundance: .
v_gene: TRBV18
CDR3aa: CASSPEWTGDGYTF
CDR3nt: TGTGCCAGCTCACCTGAATGGACAGGGGACGGCTACACCTTC

j_gene: TRBJ2-7
d_gene: TRBD2
abundance: .
v_gene: TRBV2
CDR3aa: CASSEGASGLIYYEQYF
CDR3nt: TGTGCCAGCAGTGAAGGGGCTAGCGGGTTAATCTACTACGAGCAGTACTTC

j_gene: TRBJ1-1
d_gene: .
abundance: .
v_gene: TRBV6-5
CDR3aa: CASSRGQLNTEAFF
CDR3nt: TGTGCCAGCAGCCGCGGACAACTGAACACTGAAGCTTTCTTT

j_gene: TRBJ1-5
d_gene: .
abundance: .
v_gene: TRBV6-4
CDR3aa: CASSDSGGQPQHF
CDR3nt: TGTGCCAGCAGTGACTCGGGGGGTCAGCCCCAGCATTTT

j_gene: TRBJ1-1
d_gene: TRBD1
abundance: .
v_gene: TRBV2
CDR3aa: CASHPGQVISTEAFF
CDR3nt: TGTGCCAGCCATCCGGGACAGGTAATAAGCACTGAAGCTTTCTTT

j_gene: TRBJ1-1
d_gene: TRBD1
abundance: .
v_gene: TRBV27
CDR3aa: CASRRQGRLGEAFF
CDR3nt: TGTGCCAGCAGGAGACAGGGACGGTTGGGTGAAGCTTTCTTT

j_gene: TRBJ2-5
d_gene: .
abundance: .
v_gene: TRBV19
CDR3aa: CASSIVGAAVQETQYF
CDR3nt: TGTGCCAGTAGTATAGTTGGAGCGGCGGTCCAAGAGACCCAGTACTTC

j_gene: TRBJ2-3
d_gene: .
abundance: .
v_gene: TRBV7-7
CDR3aa: CASSLAEGDTQYF
CDR3nt: TGTGCTAGCAGCTTAGCGGAGGGAGATACGCAGTATTTT

j_gene: TRBJ2-7
d_gene: .
abundance: .
v_gene: TRBV3-1/TRBV3-2
CDR3aa: CASSQLGFHEQYF
CDR3nt: TGTGCCAGCAGCCAACTAGGGTTCCACGAGCAGTACTTC

j_gene: TRBJ2-1
d_gene: .
abundance: .
v_gene: TRBV5-6
CDR3aa: CASSLNWGGYNEQFF
CDR3nt: TGTGCCAGCAGCTTGAATTGGGGAGGCTACAATGAGCAGTTCTTC

j_gene: TRBJ2-7
d_gene: TRBD2
abundance: once
v_gene: TRBV3-1/TRBV3-2
CDR3aa: CASSQLATSGRRYEQYF
CDR3nt: TGTGCCAGCAGCCAACTAGCGACTAGCGGGAGGAGGTACGAGCAGTACTTC

j_gene: TRBJ1-2
d_gene: .
abundance: .
v_gene: TRBV25-1
CDR3aa: CASSEPRTGGDGYTF
CDR3nt: TGTGCCAGCAGTGAACCTAGGACGGGAGGGGATGGCTACACCTTC

j_gene: TRBJ1-3
d_gene: .
abundance: .
v_gene: TRBV10-1
CDR3aa: CASTGGSGNTIYF
CDR3nt: TGCGCCAGCACCGGAGGCTCTGGAAACACCATATATTTT

j_gene: TRBJ1-2
d_gene: .
abundance: .
v_gene: TRBV9
CDR3aa: CASSLGRGYGYTF
CDR3nt: TGTGCCAGCAGCTTAGGGAGGGGATATGGCTACACCTTC

j_gene: TRBJ2-7
d_gene: TRBD2
abundance: .
v_gene: TRBV6-5
CDR3aa: CASAPSGRDEQYF
CDR3nt: TGTGCCAGCGCTCCTAGCGGGAGAGACGAGCAGTACTTC